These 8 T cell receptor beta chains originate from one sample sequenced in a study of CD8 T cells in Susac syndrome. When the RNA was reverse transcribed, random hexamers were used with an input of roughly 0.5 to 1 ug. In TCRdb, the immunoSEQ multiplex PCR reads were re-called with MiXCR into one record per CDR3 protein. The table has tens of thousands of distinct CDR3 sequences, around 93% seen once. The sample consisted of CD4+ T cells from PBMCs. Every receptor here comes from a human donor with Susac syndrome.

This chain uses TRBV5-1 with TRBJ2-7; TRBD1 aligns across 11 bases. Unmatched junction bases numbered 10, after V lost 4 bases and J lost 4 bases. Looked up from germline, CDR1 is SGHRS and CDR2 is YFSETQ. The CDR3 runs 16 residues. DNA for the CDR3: TGCGCCAGCAGCCCCACATCCGGGACAGGGGGTTACGAGCAGTACTTC. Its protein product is CASSPTSGTGGYEQYF. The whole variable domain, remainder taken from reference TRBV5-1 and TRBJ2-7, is KAGVTQTPRYLIKTRGQQVTLSCSPISGHRSVSWYQQTPGQGLQFLFEYFSETQRNKGNFPGRFSGRQFSNSRSEMNVSTLELGDSALYLCASSPTSGTGGYEQYFGPGTRLTVT.

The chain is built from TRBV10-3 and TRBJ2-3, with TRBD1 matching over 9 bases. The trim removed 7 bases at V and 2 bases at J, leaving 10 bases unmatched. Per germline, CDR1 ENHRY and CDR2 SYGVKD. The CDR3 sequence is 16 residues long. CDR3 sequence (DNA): TGTGCCATCAAAGCCGGGACAGGGTTTCCCACAGATACGCAGTATTTT. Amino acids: CAIKAGTGFPTDTQYF.

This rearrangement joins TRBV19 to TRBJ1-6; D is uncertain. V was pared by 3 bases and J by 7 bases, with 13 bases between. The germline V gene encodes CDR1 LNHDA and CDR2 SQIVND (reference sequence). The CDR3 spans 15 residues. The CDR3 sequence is CASSITRLENSPLHF. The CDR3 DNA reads TGTGCCAGTAGTATCACCAGGTTGGAGAATTCACCCCTCCACTTT.

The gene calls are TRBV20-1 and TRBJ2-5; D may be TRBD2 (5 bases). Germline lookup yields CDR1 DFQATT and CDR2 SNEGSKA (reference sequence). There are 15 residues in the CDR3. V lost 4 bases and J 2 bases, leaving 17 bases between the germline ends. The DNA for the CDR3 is TGCAGTGCTAAAAATTGGGCCGGCGGGCAAGAGACCCAGTACTTC. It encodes CSAKNWAGGQETQYF.

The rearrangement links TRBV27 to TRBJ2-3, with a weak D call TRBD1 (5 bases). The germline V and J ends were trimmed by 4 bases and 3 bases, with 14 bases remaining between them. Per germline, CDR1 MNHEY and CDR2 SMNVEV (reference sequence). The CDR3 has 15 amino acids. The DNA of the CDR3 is TGTGCCAGCAGTTGGCAGGGTCTAAAAACAGATACGCAGTATTTT. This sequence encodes CASSWQGLKTDTQYF.

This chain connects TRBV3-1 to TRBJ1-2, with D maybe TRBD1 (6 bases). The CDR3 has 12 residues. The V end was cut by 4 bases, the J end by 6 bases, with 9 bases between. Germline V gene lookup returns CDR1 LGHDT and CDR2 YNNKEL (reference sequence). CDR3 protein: CASSRTDNGYTF. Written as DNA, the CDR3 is TGTGCCAGCAGCCGGACAGATAATGGCTACACCTTC. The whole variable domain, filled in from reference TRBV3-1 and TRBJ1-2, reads DTAVSQTPKYLVTQMGNDKSIKCEQNLGHDTMYWYKQDSKKFLKIMFSYNNKELIINETVPNRFSPKSPDKAHLNLHINSLELGDSAVYFCASSRTDNGYTFGSGTRLTVV.

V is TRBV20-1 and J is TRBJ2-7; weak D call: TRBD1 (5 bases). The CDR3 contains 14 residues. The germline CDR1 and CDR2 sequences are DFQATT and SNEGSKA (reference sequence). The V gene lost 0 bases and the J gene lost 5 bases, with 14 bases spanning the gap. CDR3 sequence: CSARDQPRADEQYF. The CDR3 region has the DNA TGCAGTGCTAGAGACCAACCCAGGGCGGACGAGCAGTACTTC.

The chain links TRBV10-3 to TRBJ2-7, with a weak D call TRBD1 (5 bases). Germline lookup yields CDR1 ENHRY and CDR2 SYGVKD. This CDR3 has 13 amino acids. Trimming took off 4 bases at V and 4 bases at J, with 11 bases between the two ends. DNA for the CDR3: TGTGCCATCAGTGGTCCCCAGGGTTACGAGCAGTACTTC. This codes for CAISGPQGYEQYF.